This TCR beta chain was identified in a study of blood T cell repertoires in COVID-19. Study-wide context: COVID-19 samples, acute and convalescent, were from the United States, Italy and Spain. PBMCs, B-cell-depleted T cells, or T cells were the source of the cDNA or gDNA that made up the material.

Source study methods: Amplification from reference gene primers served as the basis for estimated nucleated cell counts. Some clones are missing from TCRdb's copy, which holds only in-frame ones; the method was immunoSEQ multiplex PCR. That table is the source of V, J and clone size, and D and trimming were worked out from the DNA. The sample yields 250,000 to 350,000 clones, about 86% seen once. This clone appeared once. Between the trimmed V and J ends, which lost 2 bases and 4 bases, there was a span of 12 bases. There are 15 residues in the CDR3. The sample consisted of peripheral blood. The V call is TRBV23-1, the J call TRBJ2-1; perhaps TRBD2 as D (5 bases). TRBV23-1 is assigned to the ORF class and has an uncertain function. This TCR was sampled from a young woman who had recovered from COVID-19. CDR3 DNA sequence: TGCGCCAGCAGTCAAGGAGCGGAGACGTACAATGAGCAGTTCTTC. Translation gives CASSQGAETYNEQFF.